This TCR beta chain was retrieved from a study of patients and donors after allogeneic stem cell transplantation. The ends were cut back, 7 bases at V and 1 base at J, with 5 bases in the middle. The CDR3 contains 12 residues. TCRdb passed the RT-PCR reads through MiXCR, listing each CDR3 protein once. The sample lists 400,000 to 500,000 distinct CDR3 sequences, around 15% seen once, with roughly 7% in the top ten. This clonotype was seen repeatedly, ten times or more. The gene calls are TRBV12-3 or TRBV12-4 and TRBJ1-5, with D uncertain. The sequenced sample was blood, either unsorted or a sorted T cell fraction (not recorded which). This receptor was obtained from a human donor who was either an allogeneic HSCT recipient or a stem cell or donor lymphocyte infusion donor (not recorded which). It is not recorded whose cells these are; they may come from a transplant donor. CDR3 nucleotide sequence: TGTGCCAGCACGGACAGCAATCAGCCCCAGCATTTT. Amino acid sequence: CASTDSNQPQHF.